These 15 T cell receptor beta chains originate from one sample sequenced in a study of shared clonotypes between healthy human individuals. The protocol was immunoSEQ multiplex PCR, while the TCRdb copy is restricted to in-frame clones and leaves out a portion. The sample contains over a million clones, approximately 98% of which appear only once. Sequencing used naive CD4+ T cells sorted from blood. Subset meaning: CD45RA+ positively selected. The receptors were sampled from a man aged 30 to 45 in good health.

This chain links TRBV28 with TRBJ1-2; D possibly corresponds to TRBD1 (5 bases). The CDR3 length is 16 residues. V shed 4 bases and J shed 3 bases, with 18 bases lying between them. Germline V gene data show CDR1 as MDHEN and CDR2 as SYDVKM. In DNA, the CDR3 is TGTGCCAGCAGTTCCCCTGTCCGGGGGGAAGACTATGGCTACACCTTC. As protein: CASSSPVRGEDYGYTF.

V usage is TRBV7-2 and J usage is TRBJ1-3, with D tentatively TRBD1 (5 bases). V was pared by 1 base and J by 4 bases, with 11 bases between. This CDR3 comprises 15 residues. Germline values: CDR1 SGHTA, CDR2 FQGNSA. In nucleotides, the CDR3 is TGTGCCAGCAGCTTAGGAGGGGTTGCCGGAAACACCATATATTTT. The encoded protein is CASSLGGVAGNTIYF.

The chain recombines TRBV11-2 with TRBJ2-7; no firm D call. There are 14 residues in the CDR3. The ends were cut back, 3 bases at V and 5 bases at J, with 14 bases in the middle. Germline V gene data show CDR1 as SGHAT and CDR2 as FQNNGV. CDR3 sequence reads: CASSLGPRRDEQYF. The CDR3 coding sequence is TGTGCCAGCAGCTTGGGCCCGCGCCGTGACGAGCAGTACTTC.

The CDR3 here is CASSLGASGNTGELFF. CDR3 nucleotides: TGTGCCAGCAGCTTAGGGGCTAGCGGGAACACCGGGGAGCTGTTTTTT. The rearrangement uses TRBV7-3 and TRBJ2-2, with TRBD2 matching 7 bases. From germline, CDR1 is SGHTA and CDR2 FQGTGA. The J segment lost 1 base and the V segment lost 2 bases, leaving 4 bases of the junction unmatched. There are 16 residues in the CDR3.

The chain combines TRBV9 with TRBJ1-3; D gene ambiguous. The germline V gene has CDR1 SGDLS and CDR2 YYNGEE. The V and J ends lost 0 bases and 0 bases respectively, with 13 bases between them. CDR3 length: 17 amino acids. The CDR3: CASSVATGAGSGNTIYF. The CDR3 coding sequence is TGTGCCAGCAGCGTAGCTACGGGAGCGGGCTCTGGAAACACCATATATTTT.

J is TRBJ1-1 and V is TRBV4-2, with TRBD1 matching 7 bases. V was clipped by 4 bases and J by 6 bases; unmatched bases: 5. The CDR3 has 13 residues. Germline CDR1 and CDR2: LGHNA and YNFKEQ. Written as DNA, the CDR3 is TGTGCCAGCAGCCCGGACAGGTTCCCTGAAGCTTTCTTT. Translating gives CASSPDRFPEAFF.

This rearrangement joins TRBV10-3 to TRBJ2-2, with 13 bases matching TRBD2. CDR1 and CDR2 from the germline V gene are ENHRY and SYGVKD. The CDR3 spans 17 residues. V was clipped by 10 bases and J by 8 bases; unmatched bases: 16. CDR3 DNA: TGTGCCACCCTAAACCAACTAGCGGGAGGGCTGCGAGGGGAGCTGTTTTTT. Translating it yields CATLNQLAGGLRGELFF.

The J gene is TRBJ1-1, the V gene TRBV5-1; D is undetermined. CDR1 and CDR2 (germline): SGHRS, YFSETQ. V was pared by 0 bases and J by 4 bases, with 10 bases between. The CDR3 extends over 14 amino acids. In DNA form, the CDR3 reads TGCGCCAGCAGCTTGGAGGTCCCGGGCACTGAAGCTTTCTTT. This gives the protein CASSLEVPGTEAFF.

V and J are TRBV2 and TRBJ1-1, with D perhaps TRBD1 (5 bases). V was cut by 6 bases and J by 1 base, with 12 bases left in between. CDR3 length: 14 residues. Germline V gene data show CDR1 as SNHLY and CDR2 as FYNNEI. The CDR3 sequence: CASRWDGSNTEAFF. CDR3 DNA: TGTGCCAGCAGATGGGACGGATCGAACACTGAAGCTTTCTTT.

This chain links TRBV19 with TRBJ2-2; D is unresolved. The length of the CDR3 is 13 residues. From germline, CDR1 is LNHDA and CDR2 SQIVND (reference sequence). Trimming took off 3 bases at V and 7 bases at J, with 9 bases between the two ends. This chain's CDR3 is CASSIFRVGELFF. The CDR3 DNA follows: TGTGCCAGTAGTATTTTTAGAGTCGGGGAGCTGTTTTTT. Based on the CDR3 plus reference TRBV19 and TRBJ2-2, the full variable domain is DGGITQSPKYLFRKEGQNVTLSCEQNLNHDAMYWYRQDPGQGLRLIYYSQIVNDFQKGDIAEGYSVSREKKESFPLTVTSAQKNPTAFYLCASSIFRVGELFFGEGSRLTVL.

The DNA for the CDR3 is TGTGCCAGCAGCAGGCGGGGGAGGGAGGGAGCTTTCTTT. Encoded protein: CASSRRGREGAFF. V usage is TRBV5-6 and J usage is TRBJ1-1; TRBD1 might be the D (5 bases). Trimming pared 4 bases from V and 10 bases from J, leaving 17 bases between. The CDR3 length is 13 residues. Germline CDR1 SGHDT, CDR2 YYEEEE. The entire variable domain, with the rest obtained from reference TRBV5-6 and TRBJ1-1, is as follows: DAGVTQSPTHLIKTRGQQVTLRCSPKSGHDTVSWYQQALGQGPQFIFQYYEEEERQRGNFPDRFSGHQFPNYSSELNVNALLLGDSALYLCASSRRGREGAFFGQGTRLTVV.

This chain uses TRBV14 with TRBJ2-3; 8 nucleotides match TRBD2. The CDR3 has 16 residues. The germline V gene encodes CDR1 SGHDN and CDR2 FVKESK. The V segment lost 5 bases and the J segment 2 bases; nucleotides outside the gene matches: 9. Written as DNA, the CDR3 is TGTGCCAGCAGCTTCCACCTAGCGGGCCCCACAGATACGCAGTATTTT. Translated, it gives CASSFHLAGPTDTQYF.

The rearrangement uses TRBV2 and TRBJ1-1; D unclear. Per the germline V gene, CDR1 is SNHLY and CDR2 is FYNNEI. The CDR3 totals 14 residues. V gave up 3 bases and J gave up 3 bases, with 11 bases separating them. The CDR3 region is CASSDVYQDTEAFF. CDR3 DNA: TGTGCCAGCAGTGACGTCTATCAGGACACTGAAGCTTTCTTT.

The chain employs TRBV28 and TRBJ1-2; no clear D. The V and J ends lost 5 bases and 3 bases respectively, with 16 bases between them. Germline V gives CDR1 MDHEN, CDR2 SYDVKM. CDR3 size: 15 residues. The CDR3 DNA is TGTGCCAGCAGTCGACCAGACCGTGTATACTATGGCTACACCTTC. Translation gives CASSRPDRVYYGYTF.

The chain couples TRBV29-1 to TRBJ2-7; 7 bases are shared with TRBD1. Germline CDR1 reads SQVTM; CDR2 reads ANQGSEA. With 7 bases clipped from V and 3 bases from J, the junction kept 6 bases outside the gene matches. CDR3 length: 12 amino acids. CDR3 amino acids: CSGGRQGYEQYF. The CDR3 DNA follows: TGCAGCGGGGGGAGACAGGGCTACGAGCAGTACTTC.